This TCR beta chain was recovered during a study of T and B cells in COVID-19 patients (dated by TCRdb to about 2020). With regard to the full study: Using TRB and IGH repertoire sequencing of peripheral blood, the study characterized adaptive immunity in COVID-19 patients who had active infection or had recovered. Critical illness requiring mechanical ventilation or ECMO was present in about 65% of the roughly 20 patients in the active-infection cohort. Repertoire analyses used an age-matched reference group of nearly 40 healthy donors who were negative for COVID-19 antibodies as the comparison. Of the 20 patients in the active-infection cohort, around 17 had comorbidities associated with unfavorable COVID-19 outcome. Two patients were included in both the recovered and active cohorts because samples were available from active disease and after recovery. The repository of TCR and BCR sequences included 60 to 75 time points from 40 or so patients, and more than 7 million TCR sequences were analysed. The recovered cohort included roughly 18 patients who contributed 20 samples, and most of those patients had mild to moderate COVID-19 that was managed on an outpatient basis. As many as 9 follow-up blood samples were taken per patient, and some of the samples covered different disease stages within the same individual. Median age was around 30 years in the recovered cohort versus 67 years in the active-infection cohort. General study outcomes and caveats: Few blood samples were available from mildly ill patients while symptoms were present, and early samples from severe cases were likewise scarce. The cohort was considered too small to assess HLA contributions to COVID-19 susceptibility or severity. The reported TCR clusters were said to need prospective validation before any clinical use. A total of 2,000 to 2,500 TCR clusters were exclusive to the recovered cohort, and 25 to 40 of those clusters were low-pGen clusters. TRBV/TRBJ gene usage was reported as strongly skewed in patients with COVID-19. In active COVID-19, TRB repertoires were highly clonal, while at recovery, diversity and richness increased above the levels seen in healthy donors. Specific T cell subsets (CD4+/Treg/CD8+) and sorted SARS-CoV-2-responsive or tetramer+ T cells had not yet been sequenced, and these experiments were ongoing.

Sequencer: Illumina MiSeq. Multiplex PCR with BIOMED2 TRB-A/B primer pools was used to amplify TRB rearrangements. Illumina-compatible adapters and 7-nucleotide sample barcodes were attached to the amplicons through two consecutive PCRs. All library PCRs used Phusion HS II polymerase. The amplicons were purified from gel with the NucleoSpin Gel and PCR Clean-up kit, measured on Qubit, and then pooled at approximately 4 nM. Amplicon pool quality was checked on an Agilent 2100 Bioanalyzer before Illumina next-generation sequencing. Turning to the authors' computational methods: Annotation of TRB rearrangements was done in MiXCR 3.0.8 with the default MiXCR reference library. Non-productive reads and sequences with fewer than 2 reads were removed, and every unique CDR3 nucleotide sequence was treated as one clone. Clonality, diversity, richness and V-J gene usage were calculated in R 3.5.1. GLIPH2 was used for TCR clustering by CDR3 similarity, and generation probabilities were calculated by OLGA. GLIPH2 clusters were kept only if they contained at least four unique TCR clonotypes found in at least three individuals. TCRdb reworked the public reads: Q25 trimming with fastp, MiXCR clone assembly, productive beta chains retained. Rows are unified per CDR3 protein, each entry keeping the most common DNA and genes. These V and J calls rely on TCRdb rather than the paper's analysis. Here the sample has over 6,000 distinct CDR3 sequences; more than 25% occur a single time. The ten largest clones capture about three fifths of the sample.

The germline V gene gives CDR1 as MNHEY and CDR2 as SVGAGI. Measured from the cysteine to the phenylalanine, the CDR3 is 13 residues long. CDR3 DNA is the only sequence kept; it has 39 bases, read in frame from the first base. The V and J ends are trimmed by 0 bases and 5 bases, leaving 8 bases between them. Genomic DNA extracted from blood, in amounts of 250-500 ng, served as the starting material for amplifying TRB repertoires. This clonotype was seen a handful of times. Its antigen is unknown. No qualities accompany the bases; no much larger clone lies one base away. The receptor chain draws on TRBV6-5 and TRBJ2-7; the D gene is not confidently resolved. The receptor comes from a human donor with active COVID-19. The material sequenced was blood. The nucleotide sequence reads as follows: TGTGCCAGCAGTTACTCAGGATCCGACGAGCAGTACTTC. This translates into CASSYSGSDEQYF.